This entry lists 24 T cell receptor beta chains sequenced from one sample in a study of cytomegalovirus exposure and HLA in healthy donors. PCR employed 60 Vbeta and 13 Jbeta primers. Some clones are missing from TCRdb's copy, which holds only in-frame ones; the method was immunoSEQ multiplex PCR. The sample lists approximately 170,000 clones; around 80% were seen once. Material: PBMCs. All receptors come from a woman in her forties or fifties in good health and CMV-seropositive.

The V call is TRBV19, the J call TRBJ2-1, with a possible D match to TRBD1 (6 bases). The germline CDR1 and CDR2 sequences are LNHDA and SQIVND (reference sequence). The CDR3 spans 15 residues. V dropped 5 bases and J dropped 2 bases, with 13 bases sitting between them. Here the CDR3 DNA reads TGTGCCAGTAGTGCCTCCGGGACACCCTACAATGAGCAGTTCTTC. Residues: CASSASGTPYNEQFF.

This clone turned up a few times. The rearrangement joins TRBV6-4 to TRBJ2-3; 10 positions agree with TRBD2. Germline CDR1 reads MRHNA; CDR2 reads SNTAGT. V gave up 6 bases and J gave up 1 base; unmatched junction bases: 1. CDR3 size: 14 residues. In nucleotides, the CDR3 is TGTGCCAGCAGCACTAGCGGGGGCACAGATACGCAGTATTTT. Its translation is CASSTSGGTDTQYF.

This chain links TRBV7-2 with TRBJ1-1; 9 bases are a match to TRBD1. This CDR3 is 14 amino acids long. The germline gives CDR1 SGHTA, CDR2 FQGNSA. Unmatched junction bases numbered 8, after V lost 1 base and J lost 11 bases. CDR3 sequence: CASSLVGDRVEAFF. Written as DNA, the CDR3 is TGTGCCAGCAGCTTAGTTGGGGACAGGGTAGAGGCTTTCTTT.

This chain joins TRBV19 and TRBJ1-5; D is ambiguous. Germline values: CDR1 LNHDA, CDR2 SQIVND (reference sequence). V lost 4 bases, J lost 0 bases, and 7 bases lay in between. CDR3 length: 14 residues. CDR3: CASSSQVSNQPQHF. DNA of the CDR3: TGTGCCAGTAGTAGCCAGGTTAGCAATCAGCCCCAGCATTTT. The full variable domain, completed using reference TRBV19 and TRBJ1-5, is DGGITQSPKYLFRKEGQNVTLSCEQNLNHDAMYWYRQDPGQGLRLIYYSQIVNDFQKGDIAEGYSVSREKKESFPLTVTSAQKNPTAFYLCASSSQVSNQPQHFGDGTRLSIL.

This clone turned up a few times. The genes are TRBV11-2 and TRBJ2-3; D gene unclear. Germline V lookup: CDR1 SGHAT, CDR2 FQNNGV. V lost 3 bases to trimming and J lost 5 bases, with 12 bases between them. This CDR3 is built from 14 residues. CDR3 DNA sequence: TGTGCCAGCAGCTTGAACCCATCGGGAGATACGCAGTATTTT. Translation gives CASSLNPSGDTQYF.

This clone was counted once. This sequence joins TRBV28 and TRBJ1-2; perhaps TRBD1 as D (6 bases). The V end lost 8 bases, the J end lost 4 bases, and 11 bases lay between the germline ends. Germline values: CDR1 MDHEN, CDR2 SYDVKM. CDR3 length: 12 amino acids. CDR3: CASLTGTYGYTF. CDR3 in DNA: TGTGCCAGCCTCACAGGGACCTATGGCTACACCTTC.

This sequence joins TRBV6-4 and TRBJ1-5, with TRBD1 as a possible D gene (6 bases). The CDR3 covers 15 residues. With 6 bases removed from V and 0 bases from J, the gap between germline ends came to 12 bases. The germline V gene has CDR1 MRHNA and CDR2 SNTAGT. This CDR3 reads CASREDSYSNQPQHF. The CDR3 nucleotides are TGTGCCAGCAGGGAGGACAGCTATAGCAATCAGCCCCAGCATTTT.

Only a few counts were recorded for this clone. The chain employs TRBV30 and TRBJ2-7; the D gene is possibly TRBD2 (5 bases). Germline V lookup: CDR1 GTSNPN, CDR2 SVGIG (reference sequence). With 2 bases removed from V and 3 bases from J, the gap between germline ends came to 17 bases. There are 15 residues in the CDR3. The CDR3 loop is CAWSKDLRALYEQYF. CDR3 nucleotide sequence: TGTGCCTGGAGTAAGGATTTGAGGGCCCTCTACGAGCAGTACTTC.

The rearrangement links TRBV18 to TRBJ1-2; 8 bases fit TRBD1. Germline V CDR1 and CDR2: KGHSH, LQKENI. V was pared by 2 bases and J by 8 bases, with 16 bases of the junction left unmatched. CDR3 length: 17 amino acids. In nucleotides, the CDR3 is TGTGCCAGCTCACCAGAAGCAGGGGGCCCCCAAGTTGGGGGCTACACCTTC. Protein product: CASSPEAGGPQVGGYTF.

This clone was seen a single time. The chain couples TRBV19 to TRBJ2-1, with 9 bases identical to TRBD2. The CDR3 has 15 amino acids. V shed 2 bases, J shed 9 bases, and the junction held 8 bases outside the gene matches. Per germline, CDR1 LNHDA and CDR2 SQIVND (reference sequence). CDR3 DNA sequence: TGTGCCAGTAGTATATCCCTAGCGGGACCCGGTGAGCAGTTCTTC. It encodes CASSISLAGPGEQFF.

The chain employs TRBV10-2 and TRBJ1-2; no definite D call. This CDR3 region has 15 residues. V was shortened by 2 bases and J by 4 bases, with 14 bases between the two germline ends. Germline V CDR1 and CDR2: WSHSY, SAAADI. CDR3 residues: CASSEGPRTVYGYTF. For the CDR3, the DNA is TGCGCCAGCAGTGAGGGGCCCCGCACCGTCTATGGCTACACCTTC.

The count of this clone is one. The chain employs TRBV28 and TRBJ2-2, with 7 bases fitting TRBD2. Per germline, CDR1 MDHEN and CDR2 SYDVKM. Trimming removed 7 bases from V and 5 bases from J; junction bases left unmatched: 7. The CDR3 is 14 residues long. Here the CDR3 DNA reads TGTGCCAGCATAAAGGGAGGGAGGACCGGGGAGCTGTTTTTT. Protein sequence: CASIKGGRTGELFF.

The chain carries TRBV29-1 and TRBJ1-4; 10 bases agree with TRBD1. This CDR3 region has 16 residues. V trimming: 5 bases; J trimming: 3 bases; junction bases outside the gene matches: 9. In germline, CDR1 is SQVTM, CDR2 ANQGSEA. DNA for the CDR3: TGCAGCGTTCCGGGACAGGGGAGTTTAGCTAATGAAAAACTGTTTTTT. This sequence encodes CSVPGQGSLANEKLFF.

This clone has only a few counts. The V call is TRBV29-1, the J call TRBJ2-5, with a possible D match to TRBD1 (6 bases). CDR1 is SQVTM, CDR2 ANQGSEA, per germline. Between the trimmed V and J ends, which lost 7 bases and 1 base, there was a span of 10 bases. The CDR3 contains 12 residues. CDR3 in amino acids: CSADRAQETQYF. The DNA of the CDR3 is TGCAGCGCGGACAGAGCCCAAGAGACCCAGTACTTC.

This CDR3 is CASNRQGRETQYF. DNA of the CDR3: TGTGCCAGCAACCGACAGGGTAGGGAGACCCAGTACTTC. The V call is TRBV6-6, the J call TRBJ2-5; 7 nucleotides line up with TRBD1. Germline CDR1 MNHNY, CDR2 SVGAGI (reference sequence). The V gene end was trimmed by 7 bases and the J gene end by 5 bases; junction bases not matched to a gene: 7. This CDR3 region has 13 residues.

The chain recombines TRBV7-9 with TRBJ2-1; D is possibly TRBD2 (6 bases). Trimming removed 3 bases from V and 0 bases from J, with 9 bases in between. This CDR3 is built from 15 residues. The germline gives CDR1 SEHNR, CDR2 FQNEAQ (reference sequence). In DNA, the CDR3 is TGTGCCAGCAGCTTGATGGGAGGCTCCTACAATGAGCAGTTCTTC. Amino acids: CASSLMGGSYNEQFF.

This chain links TRBV6-6 with TRBJ1-6, with 7 bases aligning to TRBD1. The germline V gene encodes CDR1 MNHNY and CDR2 SVGAGI (reference sequence). The CDR3 runs to 15 residues. V trimming: 5 bases; J trimming: 9 bases; junction bases outside the gene matches: 10. In nucleotides, the CDR3 is TGTGCCAGCAGTCGTACAGGGGCGGGGGGTTCACCCCTCCACTTT. It encodes CASSRTGAGGSPLHF.

This rearrangement joins TRBV6-1 to TRBJ2-7, with 8 bases lining up with TRBD1. The CDR3 consists of 12 residues. CDR1 is MNHNS and CDR2 is SASEGT in the germline V gene. V shed 5 bases and J 5 bases; nucleotides not matched to a gene: 2. In DNA form, the CDR3 reads TGTGCCAGCAGTCACAGGGGGGACGAGCAGTACTTC. Translation gives CASSHRGDEQYF.

The V gene is TRBV15, the J gene TRBJ1-4; no clear D. The V end was cut by 2 bases, the J end by 6 bases, with 13 bases between. Germline-derived CDR1 and CDR2 are LNHNV and YYDKDF (reference sequence). CDR3 length equals 15 residues. The CDR3: CATSRPTRADEKLFF. CDR3 bases: TGTGCCACCAGCAGACCAACGCGAGCCGATGAAAAACTGTTTTTT.

This chain links TRBV5-1 with TRBJ2-5; 8 bases agree with TRBD1. The junction had 9 bases not matched to a gene; V was cut back by 4 bases and J by 1 base. There are 16 residues in the CDR3. Germline values: CDR1 SGHRS, CDR2 YFSETQ. Here the CDR3 DNA reads TGCGCCAGCAGCCGAGGAGGACAGGGAGGCCAAGAGACCCAGTACTTC. This codes for CASSRGGQGGQETQYF.

V is TRBV29-1 and J is TRBJ2-3; TRBD2 matches 10 bases. V gave up 3 bases and J gave up 2 bases; unmatched junction bases: 8. There are 16 residues in the CDR3. Germline V gene sequence: CDR1 SQVTM, CDR2 ANQGSEA. Here the CDR3 reads CSVDQSSGRYTDTQYF. The CDR3 DNA reads TGCAGCGTTGATCAGTCTAGCGGGAGATACACAGATACGCAGTATTTT.

This clone has a single count. V and J are TRBV7-3 and TRBJ2-1; D call uncertain. The V gene lost 8 bases and the J gene lost 9 bases, with 17 bases spanning the gap. The CDR3 is 13 amino acids. Germline-derived CDR1 and CDR2 are SGHTA and FQGTGA. The CDR3 bases are TGTGCCAGCGCGCCCTCTTTCTCGCGTGAGCAGTTCTTC. Encoded protein: CASAPSFSREQFF.

The CDR3 DNA is TGTGCCTGGAGTGATTTAGCGCGGGCCTATGGCTACACCTTC. This translates into CAWSDLARAYGYTF. This chain connects TRBV30 to TRBJ1-2; D remains unclear. With 1 base removed from V and 4 bases from J, the gap between germline ends came to 13 bases. CDR3 length: 14 amino acids. Germline CDR1 GTSNPN, CDR2 SVGIG (reference sequence). The variable domain in full, with the rest retrieved from reference TRBV30 and TRBJ1-2, is SQTIHQWPATLVQPVGSPLSLECTVEGTSNPNLYWYRQAAGRGLQLLFYSVGIGQISSEVPQNLSASRPQDRQFILSSKKLLLSDSGFYLCAWSDLARAYGYTFGSGTRLTVV.

V is TRBV9 and J is TRBJ2-1, with 9 bases lining up with TRBD1. CDR3 length: 15 residues. V dropped 4 bases and J dropped 2; count of bases not matched to a gene: 4. Germline-derived CDR1 and CDR2 are SGDLS and YYNGEE. The DNA for the CDR3 is TGTGCCAGCAGCCCCCGACAGGGGGCCTACAATGAGCAGTTCTTC. Its protein product is CASSPRQGAYNEQFF.